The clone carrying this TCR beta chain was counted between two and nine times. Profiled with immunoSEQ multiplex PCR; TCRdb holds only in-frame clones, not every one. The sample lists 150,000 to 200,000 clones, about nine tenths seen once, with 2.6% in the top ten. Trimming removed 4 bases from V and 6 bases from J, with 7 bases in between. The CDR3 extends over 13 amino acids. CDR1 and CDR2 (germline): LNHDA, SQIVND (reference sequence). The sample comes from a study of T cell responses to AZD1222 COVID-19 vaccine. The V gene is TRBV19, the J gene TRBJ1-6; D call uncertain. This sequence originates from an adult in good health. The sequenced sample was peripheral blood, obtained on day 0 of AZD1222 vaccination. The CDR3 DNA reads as TGTGCCAGTAGTACGACGGTTAATTCACCCCTCCACTTT. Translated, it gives CASSTTVNSPLHF.